This TCR beta chain was recovered during a study of post-analysis software for immune sequencing data. Study-level background: The study covered relapsing-remitting, secondary progressive and progressive-relapsing courses of multiple sclerosis. Study-wide results and caveats: Four or five TRBV segments (TRBV5-6, TRBV5-1 and TRBV20-1 among them) occurred more frequently in patients than in controls. Strong co-clustering by F measure linked samples that shared a preparation batch.

Prepared TCR beta cDNA libraries contained unique molecular identifiers. TCRdb used MiXCR to reprocess the PCR reads, holding one entry per CDR3 protein. The table records hundreds of thousands of distinct CDR3 sequences, about 27% of them present only once. The CDR3 contains 15 residues. V was shortened by 2 bases and J by 3 bases, with 9 bases between the two germline ends. Germline V gene sequence: CDR1 SGDLS, CDR2 YYNGEE. A note on this clonotype: Its antigen is not identified.

The chain carries TRBV9 and TRBJ2-6; D is ambiguous. The sample consisted of blood. The TCR originated in a girl aged 10-17 years with multiple sclerosis. The CDR3 DNA sequence: TGTGCCAGCAGCGTTGGGGATGGTGGGGCCAACGTCCTGACTTTC. This encodes CASSVGDGGANVLTF.